Listed below are T cell receptor beta chains from one sample, sequenced in a study of blood T cells in healthy people across ages. TCRdb reprocessed the 5' RACE reads with MiXCR, giving one entry per CDR3 protein. The table has roughly 830,000 distinct CDR3 sequences, approximately 65% seen once. The sequencing sample was made of blood. These receptors originate from a man aged 30 to 39 in good health. The CDR3 runs from the conserved cysteine through the conserved F or W. Each record gives: J gene, clone size, D gene, V gene, CDR3 protein, CDR3 DNA. A D gene is named only where the DNA matches it firmly. Rows may omit the clone size; those that give it use once, few, many or a size class.

J: TRBJ2-3; size: many; D: .; V: TRBV12-3/TRBV12-4; CDR3: CASSSGPSTDTQYF; DNA: TGTGCCAGCAGTTCGGGACCTAGCACAGATACGCAGTATTTT
J: TRBJ2-6; size: .; D: TRBD1; V: TRBV15; CDR3: CATSREGTGRYSGANVLTF; DNA: TGTGCCACCAGCAGAGAAGGGACAGGCCGGTACTCTGGGGCCAACGTCCTGACTTTC
J: TRBJ1-1; size: .; D: .; V: TRBV18; CDR3: CASSPKTGEVTEAFF; DNA: TGTGCCAGCTCACCGAAGACAGGAGAGGTCACTGAAGCTTTCTTT
J: TRBJ2-7; size: .; D: TRBD1; V: TRBV5-1; CDR3: CASSAPGQIYEQYF; DNA: TGCGCCAGCAGCGCCCCGGGACAGATCTACGAGCAGTACTTC
J: TRBJ2-3; size: .; D: .; V: TRBV2; CDR3: CASSELGQITDTQYF; DNA: TGTGCCAGCAGTGAATTGGGGCAGATCACAGATACGCAGTATTTT
J: TRBJ2-4; size: .; D: TRBD1; V: TRBV29-1; CDR3: CSVEGQGGRNIQYF; DNA: TGCAGCGTTGAAGGACAGGGGGGAAGAAACATTCAGTACTTC
J: TRBJ2-1; size: few; D: TRBD2; V: TRBV4-2; CDR3: CASSHGTSGDNEQFF; DNA: TGTGCCAGCAGCCATGGGACTAGCGGGGACAATGAGCAGTTCTTC
J: TRBJ2-1; size: few; D: TRBD2; V: TRBV4-2; CDR3: CASSIRGLAGNNEQFF; DNA: TGTGCCAGCAGCATTCGGGGACTAGCGGGGAACAATGAGCAGTTCTTC
J: TRBJ2-1; size: once; D: TRBD1; V: TRBV29-1; CDR3: CSVGVRQGNEQFF; DNA: TGCAGCGTTGGGGTGCGACAGGGTAATGAGCAGTTCTTC
J: TRBJ1-1; size: .; D: TRBD1; V: TRBV11-1; CDR3: CASTMKDRGRFEAFF; DNA: TGTGCCAGCACAATGAAGGACAGGGGGAGGTTTGAAGCTTTCTTT
J: TRBJ2-3; size: .; D: .; V: TRBV6-2/TRBV6-3; CDR3: CASSYSPGWGTDTQYF; DNA: TGTGCCAGCAGTTACTCCCCGGGCTGGGGCACAGATACGCAGTATTTT
J: TRBJ2-7; size: few; D: TRBD2; V: TRBV28; CDR3: CASNPLAGGFNYEQYF; DNA: TGTGCCAGCAACCCACTAGCGGGGGGTTTTAACTACGAGCAGTACTTC
J: TRBJ2-1; size: .; D: .; V: TRBV6-2/TRBV6-3; CDR3: CASSLRSGGNEQFF; DNA: TGTGCCAGCAGTTTACGCAGCGGCGGGAATGAGCAGTTCTTC
J: TRBJ1-2; size: .; D: TRBD1; V: TRBV4-3; CDR3: CASSQDPTGGYGYTF; DNA: TGCGCCAGCAGCCAAGACCCGACAGGGGGCTATGGCTACACCTTC
J: TRBJ2-1; size: .; D: TRBD2; V: TRBV10-3; CDR3: CAITTSGGQNEQFF; DNA: TGTGCCATCACTACTAGCGGGGGACAGAATGAGCAGTTCTTC
J: TRBJ2-3; size: .; D: .; V: TRBV2; CDR3: CASSEEGGWHTDTQYF; DNA: TGTGCCAGCAGTGAAGAGGGGGGTTGGCACACAGATACGCAGTATTTT
J: TRBJ2-1; size: .; D: .; V: TRBV6-5; CDR3: CASSPRQGEQRNEQFF; DNA: TGTGCCAGCAGTCCCCGACAAGGGGAACAGCGGAATGAGCAGTTCTTC
J: TRBJ2-5; size: .; D: TRBD1; V: TRBV2; CDR3: CAGRDRGKTQYF; DNA: TGTGCCGGGAGGGACAGGGGGAAGACCCAGTACTTC
J: TRBJ2-1; size: .; D: TRBD2; V: TRBV6-2/TRBV6-3; CDR3: CASSRGLAGGSYNEQFF; DNA: TGTGCCAGCAGTCGCGGACTAGCGGGGGGGTCCTACAATGAGCAGTTCTTC
J: TRBJ2-7; size: few; D: .; V: TRBV4-1; CDR3: CASSLRTGSGYEQYF; DNA: TGCGCCAGCAGCCTAAGAACAGGGTCTGGCTACGAGCAGTACTTC
J: TRBJ2-7; size: .; D: .; V: TRBV7-2; CDR3: CASSPGAFSSYEQYF; DNA: TGTGCCAGCAGCCCAGGGGCCTTTTCCTCCTACGAGCAGTACTTC
J: TRBJ2-4; size: .; D: TRBD1; V: TRBV4-2; CDR3: CASSQDPTLSQGTQAKNIQYF; DNA: TGTGCCAGCAGCCAAGATCCGACCCTTTCACAGGGGACCCAAGCCAAAAACATTCAGTACTTC
J: TRBJ2-7; size: .; D: TRBD2; V: TRBV6-2/TRBV6-3; CDR3: CASGEAGELHEQYF; DNA: TGTGCCAGCGGAGAGGCGGGGGAGCTGCACGAGCAGTACTTC
J: TRBJ2-1; size: few; D: TRBD2; V: TRBV29-1; CDR3: CSVVGGGAGEQFF; DNA: TGCAGCGTTGTTGGCGGGGGGGCGGGCGAGCAGTTCTTC
J: TRBJ2-1; size: .; D: .; V: TRBV6-5; CDR3: CASSQRASYNEQFF; DNA: TGTGCCAGCAGCCAGCGGGCCTCCTACAATGAGCAGTTCTTC
J: TRBJ2-1; size: few; D: .; V: TRBV12-3/TRBV12-4; CDR3: CASSLSQGGDEQFF; DNA: TGTGCCAGCAGTTTGAGTCAGGGAGGCGATGAGCAGTTCTTC
J: TRBJ1-2; size: once; D: .; V: TRBV14; CDR3: CASSQARSYGYTF; DNA: TGTGCCAGCAGCCAAGCCAGGTCTTATGGCTACACCTTC
J: TRBJ2-2; size: .; D: TRBD1; V: TRBV7-2; CDR3: CASSLYRGRPGELFF; DNA: TGTGCCAGCAGCTTATACAGGGGGCGCCCGGGGGAGCTGTTTTTT
J: TRBJ2-1; size: few; D: .; V: TRBV11-1; CDR3: CASIAGSSYNEQFF; DNA: TGTGCCAGCATCGCGGGGAGCTCCTACAATGAGCAGTTCTTC
J: TRBJ2-4; size: .; D: .; V: TRBV15; CDR3: CATSRGPPRSQNIQYF; DNA: TGTGCCACCAGCAGAGGTCCCCCTAGGAGCCAAAACATTCAGTACTTC
J: TRBJ2-1; size: .; D: .; V: TRBV5-6; CDR3: CASSWATGLNEQFF; DNA: TGTGCCAGCAGCTGGGCCACAGGGCTGAATGAGCAGTTCTTC
J: TRBJ2-7; size: .; D: TRBD2; V: TRBV4-3; CDR3: CASSQELAGGHNEQYF; DNA: TGCGCCAGCAGCCAAGAGCTAGCGGGGGGGCACAACGAGCAGTACTTC
J: TRBJ1-6; size: .; D: .; V: TRBV4-2; CDR3: CASSQDPQGSGPLHF; DNA: TGTGCCAGCAGCCAAGATCCACAGGGCTCGGGACCCCTCCACTTT
J: TRBJ2-1; size: .; D: .; V: TRBV9; CDR3: CASSAIDREQFF; DNA: TGTGCCAGCAGCGCAATTGACAGGGAGCAGTTCTTC
J: TRBJ2-1; size: .; D: .; V: TRBV6-2/TRBV6-3; CDR3: CASSRTGSHEQFF; DNA: TGTGCCAGCAGCCGCACAGGGTCGCATGAGCAGTTCTTC
J: TRBJ2-1; size: .; D: TRBD1; V: TRBV5-5; CDR3: CASSLGGGAYNKQFF; DNA: TGTGCCAGCAGCTTGGGAGGGGGCGCATACAATAAGCAGTTCTTC
J: TRBJ2-6; size: .; D: .; V: TRBV4-1; CDR3: CASSQDPLRSGANVLTF; DNA: TGCGCCAGCAGCCAAGATCCACTACGCTCTGGGGCCAACGTCCTGACTTTC
J: TRBJ1-4; size: .; D: .; V: TRBV4-2; CDR3: CASSQEEGQGTNEKLFF; DNA: TGTGCCAGCAGCCAAGAAGAAGGGCAGGGAACTAATGAAAAACTGTTTTTT
J: TRBJ2-7; size: .; D: .; V: TRBV2; CDR3: CASSYRDLVNEQYF; DNA: TGTGCCAGCAGTTACCGGGACCTTGTGAACGAGCAGTACTTC
J: TRBJ1-5; size: .; D: .; V: TRBV4-1; CDR3: CASSPRVVTGYNAIKPQHF; DNA: TGCGCCAGCAGCCCCCGAGTCGTGACAGGCTACAACGCAATCAAGCCCCAGCATTTT
J: TRBJ2-2; size: .; D: .; V: TRBV9; CDR3: CASSTINTGELFF; DNA: TGTGCCAGCAGCACAATAAACACCGGGGAGCTGTTTTTT
J: TRBJ1-6; size: .; D: TRBD1; V: TRBV28; CDR3: CASSLGTESSYNSPLHF; DNA: TGTGCCAGCAGTTTAGGGACAGAGAGCTCCTATAATTCACCCCTCCACTTT
J: TRBJ2-3; size: once; D: TRBD2; V: TRBV27; CDR3: CASRTDGLADTDTQYF; DNA: TGTGCCAGCAGGACCGACGGACTAGCGGACACAGATACGCAGTATTTT
J: TRBJ2-3; size: few; D: .; V: TRBV7-2; CDR3: CASSPRSGAVRGDTQYF; DNA: TGTGCCAGCAGCCCTAGAAGCGGAGCCGTCAGGGGAGATACGCAGTATTTT
J: TRBJ2-7; size: .; D: .; V: TRBV20-1; CDR3: CSATSVRGIREQYF; DNA: TGCAGTGCTACAAGCGTCCGCGGTATACGCGAGCAGTACTTC